The present T cell receptor beta chain was sequenced within a study of blood T cell repertoires in COVID-19. In the study overall: Sites in the United States, Italy and Spain provided acute and convalescent COVID-19 samples. Sources were T cells, B-cell-depleted T cells, or PBMCs; the material itself was cDNA or gDNA.

There are a few counts of this clone. The germline V gene has CDR1 LNHDA and CDR2 SQIVND (reference sequence). The CDR3 length is 16 residues. The junction had 4 bases not matched to a gene; V was cut back by 4 bases and J by 2 bases. As originally analysed: Reference gene primer amplification yielded estimated nucleated cell counts. Sequencing was performed with immunoSEQ multiplex PCR; in TCRdb, only in-frame clones are kept and a portion is missing. Clone size and the V and J calls come from that table; the DNA yielded D and trimming. The sample carries approximately 430,000 clones, about nine tenths recorded once.

The V call is TRBV19, the J call TRBJ2-7; 14 bases are shared with TRBD2. Input material: peripheral blood. This TCR was recovered from a woman in her 30s with active or convalescent COVID-19. This CDR3 reads CASSTGLAGVTYEQYF. The CDR3 DNA reads TGTGCCAGTAGTACGGGACTAGCGGGAGTGACCTACGAGCAGTACTTC.